The clone carrying this T cell receptor beta chain was recorded at least ten times. Its target is unknown. V was clipped by 5 bases and J by 3 bases; unmatched bases: 6. The CDR3 runs to 14 residues. Looked up from germline, CDR1 is DFQATT and CDR2 is SNEGSKA (reference sequence). Molecular barcoded adaptors covering alpha/delta and beta/gamma chains were used on around 400 ng RNA. MiXCR, applied by TCRdb to the reads, yields one record per CDR3 protein. The sample holds some 50,000 distinct CDR3 sequences, around 21% seen once. This sample is part of a study of read filtering for tumor transcriptome and immune sequencing. Study findings and constraints: Roughly 82% of IR-seq clonotypes had a single read, yet these held 3% to 4% of reads. Compared with RNA-seq, IR-seq gave much higher clonotype depth and reliability.

The origin of this receptor is a donor over 35 with multiple myeloma. Sequencing used a population of CD138-negative cells sorted from bone marrow. This chain connects TRBV20-1 to TRBJ2-1; 8 nucleotides match TRBD1. The CDR3 here is CSAEGQANYNEQFF. The CDR3 bases are TGCAGTGCTGAGGGACAGGCAAACTACAATGAGCAGTTCTTC.